This TCR beta chain was recorded in a study of blood T cell repertoires in COVID-19. Study-level background: Sites across the United States, Italy and Spain contributed samples from acute and convalescent COVID-19. Sources were T cells, B-cell-depleted T cells, or PBMCs; the material itself was cDNA or gDNA.

Followed longitudinally, the Seattle patients had been enrolled during active infection. Trimming took 3 bases from V and 7 from J; bases not matched to a gene: 15. The germline V gene encodes CDR1 MNHEY and CDR2 SVGEGT. The CDR3 covers 18 residues. Per the authors' pipeline: Counts of nucleated cells, estimated from reference gene primer amplification, were obtained. Generated by immunoSEQ multiplex PCR, the TCRdb table keeps only in-frame clones and is missing some. D and trimming were read from the DNA, whereas the V and J calls and clone size are those reported in that table. Among roughly 410,000 clones listed, around 89% were seen once.

The sequence was obtained from a woman aged 40 to 49 with COVID-19, enrolled during active disease. The J gene is TRBJ1-6, the V gene TRBV6-2 or TRBV6-3; 7 nucleotides match TRBD1. Material: peripheral blood. The CDR3 reads CASSYWAKGQIYNSPLHF. The CDR3 DNA is TGTGCCAGCAGTTATTGGGCCAAGGGACAGATCTACAATTCACCCCTCCACTTT.